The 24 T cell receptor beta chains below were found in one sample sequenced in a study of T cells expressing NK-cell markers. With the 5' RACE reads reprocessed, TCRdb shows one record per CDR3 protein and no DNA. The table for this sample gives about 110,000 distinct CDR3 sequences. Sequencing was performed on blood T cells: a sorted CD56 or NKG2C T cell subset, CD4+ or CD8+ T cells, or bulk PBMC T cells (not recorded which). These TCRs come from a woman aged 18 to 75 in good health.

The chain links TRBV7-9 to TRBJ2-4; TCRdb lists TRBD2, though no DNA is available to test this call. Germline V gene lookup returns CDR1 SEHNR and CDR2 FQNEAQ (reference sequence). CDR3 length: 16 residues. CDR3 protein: CASSQSRTTAKNTQYF.

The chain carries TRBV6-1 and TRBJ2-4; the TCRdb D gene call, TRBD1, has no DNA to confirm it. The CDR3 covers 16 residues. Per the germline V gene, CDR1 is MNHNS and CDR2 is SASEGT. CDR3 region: CASSEGQGIAKNIQYF.

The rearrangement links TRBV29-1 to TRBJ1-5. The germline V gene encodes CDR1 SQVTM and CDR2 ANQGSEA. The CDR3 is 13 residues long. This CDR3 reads CSAIPNSNQPQHF. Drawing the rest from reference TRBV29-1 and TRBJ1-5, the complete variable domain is SAVISQKPSRDICQRGTSLTIQCQVDSQVTMMFWYRQQPGQSLTLIATANQGSEATYESGFVIDKFPISRPNLTFSTLTVSNMSPEDSSIYLCSAIPNSNQPQHFGDGTRLSIL.

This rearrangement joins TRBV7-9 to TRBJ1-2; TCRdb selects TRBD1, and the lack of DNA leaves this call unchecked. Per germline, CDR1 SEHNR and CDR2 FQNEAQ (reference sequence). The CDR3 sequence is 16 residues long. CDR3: CASSLGGDTSNYGYTF. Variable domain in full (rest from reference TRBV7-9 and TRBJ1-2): DTGVSQNPRHKITKRGQNVTFRCDPISEHNRLYWYRQTLGQGPEFLTYFQNEAQLEKSRLLSDRFSAERPKGSFSTLEIQRTEQGDSAMYLCASSLGGDTSNYGYTFGSGTRLTVV.

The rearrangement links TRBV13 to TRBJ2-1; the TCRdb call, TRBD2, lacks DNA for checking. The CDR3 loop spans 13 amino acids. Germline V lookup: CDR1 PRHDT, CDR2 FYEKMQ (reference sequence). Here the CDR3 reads CASSNTAGGEQFF.

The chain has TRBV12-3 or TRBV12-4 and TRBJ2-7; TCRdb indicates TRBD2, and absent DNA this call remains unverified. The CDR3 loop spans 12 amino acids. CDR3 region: CASSLPGGEQYF.

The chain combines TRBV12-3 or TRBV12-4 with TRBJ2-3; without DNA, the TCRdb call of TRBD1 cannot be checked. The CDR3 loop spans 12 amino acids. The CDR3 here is CASRRPPDTQYF.

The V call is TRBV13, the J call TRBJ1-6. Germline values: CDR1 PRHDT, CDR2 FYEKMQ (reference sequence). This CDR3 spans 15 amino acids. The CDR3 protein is CASSQTGQPDSPLHF.

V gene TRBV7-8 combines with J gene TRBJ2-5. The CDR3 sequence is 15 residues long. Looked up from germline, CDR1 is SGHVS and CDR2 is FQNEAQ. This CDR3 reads CASSLALAAKETQYF.

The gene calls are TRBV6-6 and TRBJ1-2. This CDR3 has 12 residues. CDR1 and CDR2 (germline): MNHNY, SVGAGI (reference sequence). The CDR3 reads CASSSGRDGYTF.

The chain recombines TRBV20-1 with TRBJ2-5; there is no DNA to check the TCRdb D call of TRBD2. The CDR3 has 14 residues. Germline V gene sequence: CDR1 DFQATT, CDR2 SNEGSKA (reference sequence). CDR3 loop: CSAPTSGGQETQYF.

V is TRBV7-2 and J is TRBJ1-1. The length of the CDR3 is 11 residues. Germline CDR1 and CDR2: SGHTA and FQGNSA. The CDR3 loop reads CASSLEPEAFF.

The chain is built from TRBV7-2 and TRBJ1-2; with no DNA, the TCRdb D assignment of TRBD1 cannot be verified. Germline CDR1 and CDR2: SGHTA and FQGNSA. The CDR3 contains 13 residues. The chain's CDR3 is CASSLEGAQGYTF.

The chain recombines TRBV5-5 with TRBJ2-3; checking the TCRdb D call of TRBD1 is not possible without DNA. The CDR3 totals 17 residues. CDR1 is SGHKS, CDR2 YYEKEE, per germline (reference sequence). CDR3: CASTTPEGGLSTDTQYF.

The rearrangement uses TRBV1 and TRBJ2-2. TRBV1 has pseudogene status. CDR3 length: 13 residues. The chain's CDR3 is CTSRLDNTGELFF.

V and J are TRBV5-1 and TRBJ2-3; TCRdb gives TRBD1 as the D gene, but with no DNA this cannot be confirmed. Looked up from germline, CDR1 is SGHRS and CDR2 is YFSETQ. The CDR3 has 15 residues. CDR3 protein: CASNTGTISTDTQYF.

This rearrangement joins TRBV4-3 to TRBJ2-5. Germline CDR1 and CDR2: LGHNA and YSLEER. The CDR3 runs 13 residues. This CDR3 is CASSQGIQETQYF.

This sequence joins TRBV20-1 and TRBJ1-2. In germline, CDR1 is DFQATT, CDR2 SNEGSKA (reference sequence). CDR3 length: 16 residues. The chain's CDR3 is CSARDRGLLFNYGYTF.

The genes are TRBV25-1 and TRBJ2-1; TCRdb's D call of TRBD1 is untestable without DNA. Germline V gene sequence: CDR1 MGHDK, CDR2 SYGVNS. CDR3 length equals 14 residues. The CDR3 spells CASSLLGDYNEQFF.

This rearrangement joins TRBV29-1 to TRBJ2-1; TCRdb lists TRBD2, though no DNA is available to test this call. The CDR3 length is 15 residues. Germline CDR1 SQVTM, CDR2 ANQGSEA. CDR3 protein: CSVGGTSDWYNEQFF.

CDR3 loop: CASTGWDKTYEQYF. This sequence joins TRBV7-9 and TRBJ2-7; the D call of TRBD1 rests on TCRdb alone, since no DNA is present to check it. The CDR3 length is 14 residues. CDR1 and CDR2 (germline): SEHNR, FQNEAQ (reference sequence).

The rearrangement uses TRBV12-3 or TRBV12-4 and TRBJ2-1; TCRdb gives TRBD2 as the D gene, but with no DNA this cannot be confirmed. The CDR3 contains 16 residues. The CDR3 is CASSLVGLAGVNEQFF.

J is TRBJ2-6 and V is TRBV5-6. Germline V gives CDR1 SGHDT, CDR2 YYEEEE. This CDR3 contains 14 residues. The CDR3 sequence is CASSFGSGANVLTF.

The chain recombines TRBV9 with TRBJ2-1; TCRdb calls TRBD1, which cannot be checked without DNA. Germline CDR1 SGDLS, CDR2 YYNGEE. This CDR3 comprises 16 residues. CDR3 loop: CASSVGSGAALDEQFF.